This T cell receptor beta chain was sequenced during a study of memory CD4+ T cells and cytomegalovirus serostatus. The study's findings and limits: Of 150 to 200 reported CMV TCRbeta sequences, just over 65 were found in memory CD4+ repertoires.

Germline loops: CDR1 MNHEY, CDR2 SVGAGI. The CDR3 extends over 14 amino acids. The V end was cut by 5 bases, the J end by 6 bases, with 16 bases between. Repertoires were generated with immunoSEQ multiplex PCR, while TCRdb's copy carries only in-frame clones and drops some. The sample lists some 49,000 clones, 78% occurring once. Of note for this clone: Its antigen is as yet unknown.

Single viable CD3+CD4+CD8-CD45RO+ cells were sorted as the memory CD4+ T cells. The clonotype originates from an adult in good health and CMV-seronegative. The chain couples TRBV6-5 to TRBJ1-2, with no clear D. Sequenced input: memory CD4+ T cells from blood. The CDR3 loop is CASSPGAGYDGYTF. The CDR3 nucleotides are TGTGCCAGCAGTCCGGGCGCCGGATATGATGGCTACACCTTC.